The 16 T cell receptor beta chains presented below share a single source sample, sequenced in a study of cytomegalovirus exposure and HLA in healthy donors. Both 60 Vbeta primers and 13 Jbeta primers went into the PCR. The assay was immunoSEQ multiplex PCR, and TCRdb's table has in-frame clones only and misses some. The repertoire holds roughly 160,000 clones, with approximately 80% as singletons. Sequencing input: PBMCs. The source of these receptors is a woman aged 50 to 60 in good health and CMV-seropositive.

This chain joins TRBV29-1 and TRBJ2-2, with TRBD2 matching over 12 bases. Unmatched junction bases numbered 2, after V lost 7 bases and J lost 5 bases. The V gene's germline CDR1 is SQVTM and CDR2 ANQGSEA. This CDR3 spans 13 amino acids. The CDR3 loop reads CSAGTSGTGELFF. The CDR3 nucleotides are TGCAGCGCCGGGACTAGCGGGACCGGGGAGCTGTTTTTT.

This clone was counted a few times. J is TRBJ1-2 and V is TRBV5-6, with a weak D call TRBD1 (6 bases). There are 13 residues in the CDR3. V lost 4 bases and J lost 0, with 7 bases in between. Germline V gene sequence: CDR1 SGHDT, CDR2 YYEEEE. CDR3 protein: CASSRDTNYGYTF. CDR3 coding DNA: TGTGCCAGCAGCCGGGACACTAACTATGGCTACACCTTC.

The V gene is TRBV6-5, the J gene TRBJ1-2; TRBD1 matches 8 bases. Germline V gene lookup returns CDR1 MNHEY and CDR2 SVGAGI. V was clipped by 4 bases and J by 1 base; unmatched bases: 8. The CDR3 runs 16 residues. CDR3 sequence (DNA): TGTGCCAGCAGTTCCCATACAGGGGGAGGTAACTATGGCTACACCTTC. It codes for CASSSHTGGGNYGYTF.

This clone occurred once. The junction departs from germline at one end; a sequencing error may be responsible. V and J are TRBV7-7 and TRBJ2-5, with 10 bases that match TRBD2. This CDR3 comprises 14 residues. Germline V gene sequence: CDR1 SSHAT, CDR2 FNYEAQ (reference sequence). The CDR3 reads CASSYRTSGETQYF. The CDR3, as DNA: TGTGCTAGCAGCTACAGGACTAGCGGTGAGACCCAGTACTTC.

The chain uses TRBV6-1 and TRBJ2-5; TRBD2 is a possible D gene (5 bases). Trimming pared 3 bases from V and 5 bases from J, leaving 7 bases between. This CDR3 contains 12 residues. Germline V gene sequence: CDR1 MNHNS, CDR2 SASEGT. The CDR3 reads CASSEVAETQYF. Written as DNA, the CDR3 is TGTGCCAGCAGTGAGGTAGCGGAGACCCAGTACTTC.

The V and J genes are TRBV25-1 and TRBJ1-1; 7 bases align to TRBD1. CDR3 length: 15 residues. With V trimmed by 6 bases and J by 3 bases, 10 bases remained unmatched. Germline CDR1 is MGHDK and CDR2 is SYGVNS. The CDR3 sequence: CASRRDSSRHTEAFF. In DNA form, the CDR3 reads TGTGCCAGCAGGAGGGACAGCTCCCGCCACACTGAAGCTTTCTTT.

The chain links TRBV5-6 to TRBJ2-3; 9 bases line up with TRBD1. This CDR3 has 15 amino acids. V was clipped by 2 bases and J by 3 bases; unmatched bases: 4. Germline V gene data show CDR1 as SGHDT and CDR2 as YYEEEE. CDR3 nucleotide sequence: TGTGCCAGCAGCTTAGGACAGGGGTGGACAGATACGCAGTATTTT. It codes for CASSLGQGWTDTQYF. The whole variable domain, remainder taken from reference TRBV5-6 and TRBJ2-3, is DAGVTQSPTHLIKTRGQQVTLRCSPKSGHDTVSWYQQALGQGPQFIFQYYEEEERQRGNFPDRFSGHQFPNYSSELNVNALLLGDSALYLCASSLGQGWTDTQYFGPGTRLTVL.

This clone was recorded once. The chain uses TRBV5-1 and TRBJ1-1, with 7 bases aligning to TRBD1. V was clipped by 0 bases and J by 4 bases; unmatched bases: 6. The CDR3 has 15 residues. Germline V lookup: CDR1 SGHRS, CDR2 YFSETQ. CDR3: CASSLAQGRGTEAFF. CDR3 nucleotide sequence: TGCGCCAGCAGCTTGGCACAGGGGCGCGGCACTGAAGCTTTCTTT.

This clone was recorded once. The chain carries TRBV6-6 and TRBJ1-1; D might be TRBD1 (5 bases). The V and J ends lost 6 bases and 3 bases respectively, with 17 bases between them. CDR3 length: 15 residues. The germline V gene has CDR1 MNHNY and CDR2 SVGAGI (reference sequence). The CDR3 DNA follows: TGTGCCAGCAGCCTGGGGAGGGGAAGGGACACTGAAGCTTTCTTT. It codes for CASSLGRGRDTEAFF.

The gene calls are TRBV6-5 and TRBJ2-3; D unclear. The germline V gene has CDR1 MNHEY and CDR2 SVGAGI. The CDR3 loop spans 14 amino acids. V lost 8 bases to trimming and J lost 4 bases, with 16 bases between them. In nucleotides, the CDR3 is TGTGCCAGCGGCCAGCGAGAGCCGTCAGATACGCAGTATTTT. Translation: CASGQREPSDTQYF.

A few counts support this clone. The junction differs from germline at one of its ends, possibly a read error. The chain combines TRBV4-2 with TRBJ2-4; weak D call: TRBD1 (6 bases). CDR3 length: 16 residues. Germline CDR1 and CDR2: LGHNA and YNFKEQ. The chain's CDR3 is CASSPQGKAAKNSQYF. DNA of the CDR3: TGTGCCAGCAGCCCTCAGGGGAAGGCGGCCAAAAACAGTCAGTACTTC.

The chain combines TRBV7-9 with TRBJ1-2; a possible D gene is TRBD1 (6 bases). The CDR3 extends over 15 amino acids. The germline V and J ends were trimmed by 3 bases and 2 bases, with 13 bases remaining between them. CDR1 SEHNR and CDR2 FQNEAQ come from the germline V gene (reference sequence). In nucleotides, the CDR3 is TGTGCCAGCAGCTTTTCAGGGGCCAGCAACTATGGCTACACCTTC. Its protein is CASSFSGASNYGYTF. The entire variable domain, with the rest obtained from reference TRBV7-9 and TRBJ1-2, is as follows: DTGVSQNPRHKITKRGQNVTFRCDPISEHNRLYWYRQTLGQGPEFLTYFQNEAQLEKSRLLSDRFSAERPKGSFSTLEIQRTEQGDSAMYLCASSFSGASNYGYTFGSGTRLTVV.

This clone was counted only a few times. V and J are TRBV19 and TRBJ2-1; unclear D gene. V was shortened by 3 bases and J by 2 bases, with 11 bases between the two germline ends. This CDR3 comprises 15 residues. Germline V gene lookup returns CDR1 LNHDA and CDR2 SQIVND (reference sequence). CDR3 DNA: TGTGCCAGTAGTATTTCACAGTCCCCCTACAATGAGCAGTTCTTC. Translation gives CASSISQSPYNEQFF.

V usage is TRBV11-1 and J usage is TRBJ2-2; D perhaps matches TRBD2 (5 bases). Looked up from germline, CDR1 is SGHAT and CDR2 is FQDESV (reference sequence). V lost 1 base to trimming and J lost 0 bases, with 12 bases between them. The CDR3 runs 17 residues. CDR3 amino acids: CASSLDPEGSNTGELFF. The CDR3 DNA reads as TGTGCCAGCAGCTTAGACCCTGAGGGTTCGAACACCGGGGAGCTGTTTTTT.

Here the CDR3 reads CASRWESYGYTF. Written as DNA, the CDR3 is TGTGCCAGCAGGTGGGAGTCGTATGGCTACACCTTC. This chain links TRBV28 with TRBJ1-2, with D unresolved. The CDR3 sequence is 12 residues long. V was shortened by 6 bases and J by 5 bases, with 10 bases between the two germline ends. Germline values: CDR1 MDHEN, CDR2 SYDVKM.

In this sample, this clone turned up a few times. The chain links TRBV6-5 to TRBJ2-2, with D uncertain. V was cut by 0 bases and J by 9 bases, with 8 bases left in between. The length of the CDR3 is 13 residues. CDR1 and CDR2 (germline): MNHEY, SVGAGI. The CDR3 reads CASSYSTARELFF. CDR3 DNA: TGTGCCAGCAGTTACTCCACTGCCAGGGAGCTGTTTTTT.